This TCR beta chain is drawn from a study of T cell repertoires in aging, cancer and after chemotherapy. Multiplex touch-down PCR with TRB-A/B primers amplified rearranged V-D-J TRB sequences. Via MiXCR, TCRdb re-called the multiplex PCR reads, giving one row per CDR3 protein. The sample shows roughly 1,400 distinct CDR3 sequences, about a fifth of them seen only once. Peripheral blood genomic DNA, not sorted cells or RNA, was the template. This CDR3 region has 15 residues. Looked up from germline, CDR1 is LNHDA and CDR2 is SQIVND (reference sequence). Trimming removed 4 bases from V and 5 bases from J; junction bases left unmatched: 10. By frequency in the sample, this clonotype is medium-sized.

The rearrangement joins TRBV19 to TRBJ1-1; TRBD1 matches at 7 bases. Input material: blood. The source of this sequence is a human donor with a solid tumor. The CDR3 is CASSNYRGAGTEAFF. CDR3 coding DNA: TGTGCCAGTAGTAATTACAGGGGCGCCGGGACTGAAGCTTTCTTT.